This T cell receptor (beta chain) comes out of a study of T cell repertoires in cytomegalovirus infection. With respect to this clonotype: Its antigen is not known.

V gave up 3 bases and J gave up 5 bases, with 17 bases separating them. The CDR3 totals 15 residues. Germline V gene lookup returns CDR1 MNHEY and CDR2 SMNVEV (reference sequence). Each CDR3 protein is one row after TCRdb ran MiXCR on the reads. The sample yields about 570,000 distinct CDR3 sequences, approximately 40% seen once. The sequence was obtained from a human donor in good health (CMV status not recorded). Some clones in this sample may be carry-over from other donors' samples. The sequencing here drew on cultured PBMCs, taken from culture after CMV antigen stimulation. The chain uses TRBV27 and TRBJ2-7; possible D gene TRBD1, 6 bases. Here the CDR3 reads CASSFGLRTAHEQYF. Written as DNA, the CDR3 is TGTGCCAGCAGTTTCGGCCTGAGGACAGCCCACGAGCAGTACTTC.